One sample yielded the 22 T cell receptor beta chains listed below, sequenced in a study of T cells in Graves' hyperthyroidism and ophthalmopathy. Amplified TCR beta CDR3 regions came from RNA transcripts. First-round RT-PCR with HTBI primers amplified the TCR CDR3 region. From the multiplex PCR reads, TCRdb called clonotypes with MiXCR, one entry per CDR3 protein. Here the sample spans about 620,000 distinct CDR3 sequences, 15% to 20% being singletons. Sample: blood. These receptors came from a woman aged 25 to 39 with Graves' hyperthyroidism.

This clonotype was recorded many times. CDR3 in amino acids: CASSRTSGSVSYEQYF. CDR3 DNA sequence: TGTGCCAGCAGTCGGACTAGCGGGAGTGTCTCCTACGAGCAGTACTTC. The chain is built from TRBV6-1 and TRBJ2-7; 13 nucleotides agree with TRBD2. V dropped 5 bases and J dropped 0; count of bases not matched to a gene: 4. The CDR3 loop spans 16 amino acids. CDR1 and CDR2 from the germline V gene are MNHNS and SASEGT.

The chain recombines TRBV24-1 with TRBJ2-7; unclear D gene. The CDR3 contains 15 residues. Germline V gene lookup returns CDR1 KGHDR and CDR2 SFDVKD. The V and J ends lost 2 bases and 0 bases respectively, with 10 bases between them. The CDR3 DNA reads TGTGCCACCAGTGATTCTGAAAACCCCTCCTACGAGCAGTACTTC. Amino acids: CATSDSENPSYEQYF.

This clonotype was seen many times. The rearrangement links TRBV27 to TRBJ2-7; 7 bases agree with TRBD1. CDR3 length: 12 residues. V was pared by 5 bases and J by 5 bases, with 3 bases of the junction left unmatched. Germline assignment: CDR1 MNHEY and CDR2 SMNVEV (reference sequence). Here the CDR3 reads CASSITGDEQYF. The DNA for the CDR3 is TGTGCCAGCAGTATCACAGGGGACGAGCAGTACTTC.

This clonotype was recorded at least ten times. J is TRBJ2-5 and V is TRBV15, with 7 nucleotides matching TRBD1. This CDR3 comprises 13 residues. V shed 5 bases and J 6 bases; nucleotides not matched to a gene: 6. Germline assignment: CDR1 LNHNV and CDR2 YYDKDF (reference sequence). In nucleotides, the CDR3 is TGTGCCACCAGCGAGGACAGGCGAAAGACCCAGTACTTC. It is translated as CATSEDRRKTQYF.

The rearrangement links TRBV20-1 to TRBJ2-7, with D possibly being TRBD2 (6 bases). There are 15 residues in the CDR3. From germline, CDR1 is DFQATT and CDR2 SNEGSKA (reference sequence). Deletions cut 5 bases from V and 6 bases from J, with 23 bases between. The CDR3 DNA reads as TGCAGTGCTCACGCGCCCGGGACTCCGTACTCCGAGCAGTACTTC. This translates into CSAHAPGTPYSEQYF.

This clonotype was counted only a few times. The chain uses TRBV6-1 and TRBJ2-2; TRBD2 might be the D (5 bases). The CDR3 loop spans 14 amino acids. The germline gives CDR1 MNHNS, CDR2 SASEGT. Trimming took off 8 bases at V and 0 bases at J, with 10 bases between the two ends. CDR3 sequence (DNA): TGTGCCAGCCTGAGGACTCCGAACACCGGGGAGCTGTTTTTT. It specifies CASLRTPNTGELFF.

This clonotype appeared many times. V usage is TRBV29-1 and J usage is TRBJ1-2; D call uncertain. The CDR3 loop spans 11 amino acids. Germline CDR1 reads SQVTM; CDR2 reads ANQGSEA. The V gene lost 4 bases and the J gene lost 8 bases, with 11 bases spanning the gap. CDR3 in DNA: TGCAGCGTTGTCTCCGGGCTCGGCTACACCTTC. Residues: CSVVSGLGYTF.

This clonotype was seen a handful of times. CDR3 sequence: CSVPTASDTQYF. The CDR3 coding sequence is TGCAGCGTCCCGACAGCCTCGGATACGCAGTATTTT. The chain links TRBV29-1 to TRBJ2-3, with a possible D match to TRBD1 (5 bases). CDR1 SQVTM and CDR2 ANQGSEA come from the germline V gene. Deletions cut 6 bases from V and 6 bases from J, with 13 bases between. This CDR3 spans 12 amino acids.

In this sample, this clonotype turned up a few times. This sequence joins TRBV5-5 and TRBJ2-6; 7 bases are a match to TRBD1. V shed 6 bases, J shed 4 bases, and the junction held 10 bases outside the gene matches. CDR1 is SGHKS and CDR2 is YYEKEE in the germline V gene (reference sequence). The CDR3 extends over 16 amino acids. Here the CDR3 DNA reads TGTGCCAGCAAAATCCAAACAGGGGCAGGGGCCAACGTCCTGACTTTC. Protein: CASKIQTGAGANVLTF.

This clonotype was recorded at least ten times. The rearrangement links TRBV12-3 or TRBV12-4 to TRBJ1-1; tentatively, D is TRBD1 (5 bases). The CDR3 extends over 15 amino acids. V lost 5 bases, J lost 0 bases, and 13 bases lay in between. CDR3 sequence: CASSELSTVNTEAFF. The CDR3 nucleotides are TGTGCCAGCAGTGAGCTCTCGACAGTGAACACTGAAGCTTTCTTT.

This sequence joins TRBV7-9 and TRBJ2-7, with a possible D match to TRBD1 (5 bases). Germline V gene sequence: CDR1 SEHNR, CDR2 FQNEAQ (reference sequence). The V and J ends lost 7 bases and 4 bases respectively, with 17 bases between them. This CDR3 has 14 residues. CDR3 nucleotide sequence: TGTGCCAGCATAAGGGGCCTCGGAGATTACGAGCAGTACTTC. Amino acid sequence: CASIRGLGDYEQYF.

This clonotype was seen more than once but under ten times. This sequence joins TRBV29-1 and TRBJ1-1; no definite D call. The CDR3 covers 13 residues. Germline V lookup: CDR1 SQVTM, CDR2 ANQGSEA. V gave up 7 bases and J gave up 0 bases, with 12 bases separating them. In DNA form, the CDR3 reads TGCAGCGGCAGACTGAGTTTGAACACTGAAGCTTTCTTT. It codes for CSGRLSLNTEAFF.

Only a few counts were recorded for this clonotype. The chain links TRBV20-1 to TRBJ2-3; D unclear. CDR3 size: 14 residues. V lost 1 base and J 3 bases, leaving 11 bases between the germline ends. CDR1 and CDR2 from the germline V gene are DFQATT and SNEGSKA (reference sequence). CDR3 sequence: CSARVGVRTDTQYF. CDR3 DNA sequence: TGCAGTGCTAGAGTTGGGGTCCGAACAGATACGCAGTATTTT.

The genes are TRBV10-3 and TRBJ1-5; D not resolved. The CDR3 runs to 14 residues. Germline values: CDR1 ENHRY, CDR2 SYGVKD. Trimming removed 0 bases at V and 4 bases at J, with 7 bases between. In nucleotides, the CDR3 is TGTGCCATCAGTGAGTCGACATCTAATCAGCCCCAGCATTTT. It encodes CAISESTSNQPQHF.

This clonotype was recorded a few times. The chain uses TRBV7-9 and TRBJ1-4, with D maybe TRBD1 (6 bases). The V end was cut by 6 bases, the J end by 4 bases, with 21 bases between. CDR1 and CDR2 (germline): SEHNR, FQNEAQ (reference sequence). The CDR3 covers 17 residues. The CDR3 bases are TGTGCCAGCAGTATAGAGCCCCCAGGGGCCTTTAATGAAAAACTGTTTTTT. As protein: CASSIEPPGAFNEKLFF.

This clonotype has just one count. V is TRBV11-2 and J is TRBJ2-5, with 12 bases identical to TRBD2. CDR1 and CDR2 (germline): SGHAT, FQNNGV. The CDR3 runs 17 residues. The V segment lost 5 bases and the J segment 4 bases; nucleotides outside the gene matches: 11. The CDR3: CASSLLAGGPGSETQYF. For the CDR3, the DNA is TGTGCCAGCAGCCTCCTAGCGGGAGGGCCCGGTTCAGAGACCCAGTACTTC.

This rearrangement joins TRBV11-3 to TRBJ2-1; D gene unclear. This CDR3 comprises 17 residues. The germline CDR1 and CDR2 sequences are SGHNT and YENEEA. The ends were cut back, 2 bases at V and 2 bases at J, with 16 bases in the middle. CDR3 region: CASSLRGRMYTYNEQFF. The CDR3 coding sequence is TGTGCCAGCAGCTTACGAGGACGGATGTATACCTACAATGAGCAGTTCTTC. The full variable domain, with the rest looked up from reference TRBV11-3 and TRBJ2-1, is EAGVVQSPRYKIIEKKQPVAFWCNPISGHNTLYWYLQNLGQGPELLIRYENEEAVDDSQLPKDRFSAERLKGVDSTLKIQPAELGDSAVYLCASSLRGRMYTYNEQFFGPGTRLTVL.

This clonotype was detected only a few times. This rearrangement joins TRBV9 to TRBJ2-1; 16 nucleotides line up with TRBD2. Germline V gene data show CDR1 as SGDLS and CDR2 as YYNGEE. Germline trimming cut 4 bases from V and 4 bases from J; bases unmatched to any gene: 8. The CDR3 covers 18 residues. The CDR3 protein is CASSSPGTSGRAYNEQFF. The CDR3 DNA reads as TGTGCCAGCAGCTCCCCCGGGACTAGCGGGAGGGCGTACAATGAGCAGTTCTTC.

This clonotype was counted a few times. The CDR3 is CSGLPNSYNEQFF. For the CDR3, the DNA is TGCAGTGGACTCCCAAATTCCTACAATGAGCAGTTCTTC. The rearrangement links TRBV20-1 to TRBJ2-1; D gene ambiguous. The V gene's germline CDR1 is DFQATT and CDR2 SNEGSKA (reference sequence). Trimming took 7 bases from V and 1 from J, leaving 11 bases between them. This CDR3 is 13 amino acids long.

This clonotype was counted ten times or more. The chain joins TRBV20-1 to TRBJ2-3; TRBD2 is a possible D gene (5 bases). CDR1 and CDR2 from the germline V gene are DFQATT and SNEGSKA (reference sequence). The CDR3 spans 14 residues. Trimming removed 3 bases at V and 4 bases at J, with 14 bases between. DNA for the CDR3: TGCAGTGCTAGTTTGGCGAATAGCGCAGATACGCAGTATTTT. Protein sequence: CSASLANSADTQYF.

This clonotype turned up a few times. This rearrangement joins TRBV20-1 to TRBJ2-7; D unclear. Germline V gene data show CDR1 as DFQATT and CDR2 as SNEGSKA (reference sequence). Trimming removed 4 bases from V and 0 bases from J, with 7 bases in between. The CDR3 covers 12 residues. The DNA for the CDR3 is TGCAGTGCTAAATCGGACTCCTACGAGCAGTACTTC. Amino acids: CSAKSDSYEQYF.

Comment on this clonotype: A much larger clone differs by one base, so this may be a read error. The V call is TRBV12-5, the J call TRBJ2-5; the D gene is possibly TRBD2 (5 bases). The CDR3 covers 14 residues. Germline V lookup: CDR1 LGHNT, CDR2 FRNRAP. The germline V and J ends were trimmed by 7 bases and 5 bases, with 17 bases remaining between them. CDR3 in DNA: TGTGCTAGTGCCTCGCCGGGATTGAGGGAGACCCAGTACTTC. This sequence encodes CASASPGLRETQYF.